This T cell receptor beta chain comes out of a study of regulatory T cells in long-lasting Graves disease. V was pared by 1 base and J by 6 bases, with 5 bases of the junction left unmatched. This CDR3 contains 15 residues. Germline V CDR1 and CDR2: SGHTA, FQGNSA. This clonotype was counted at least ten times. Through Arm-PCR of CDR3 regions and iRepertoire HTBI primers, TCR beta libraries were built. Via MiXCR, TCRdb re-called the multiplex PCR reads, giving one row per CDR3 protein. The top ten hold about 7.8% of the sample, which has about 430,000 distinct CDR3 sequences, 15% seen once. The time point denotes: newly diagnosed GD, antithyroid drugs for less than 3 months. The TCR library used RNA extracted from PBMCs. These data also featured in a second study, about T cells in Graves' hyperthyroidism and ophthalmopathy.

This sequence originates from a middle-aged woman with Graves disease. This chain connects TRBV7-2 to TRBJ2-1; 8 positions agree with TRBD2. The input for sequencing was peripheral blood mononuclear cells (PBMCs), taken at new diagnosis, from a patient treated with antithyroid drugs. The CDR3 bases are TGTGCCAGCAGCTTAGAATCGGGAGGGAGCAATGAGCAGTTCTTC. Protein sequence: CASSLESGGSNEQFF. Looking up the rest from reference TRBV7-2 and TRBJ2-1 gives the full variable domain: GAGVSQSPSNKVTEKGKDVELRCDPISGHTALYWYRQSLGQGLEFLIYFQGNSAPDKSGLPSDRFSAERTGGSVSTLTIQRTQQEDSAVYLCASSLESGGSNEQFFGPGTRLTVL.